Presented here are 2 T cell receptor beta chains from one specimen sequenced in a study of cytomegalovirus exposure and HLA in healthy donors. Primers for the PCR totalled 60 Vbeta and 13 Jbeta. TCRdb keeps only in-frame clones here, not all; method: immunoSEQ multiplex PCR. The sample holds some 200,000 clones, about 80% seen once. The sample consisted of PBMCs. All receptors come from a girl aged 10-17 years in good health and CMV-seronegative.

CDR3 loop: CASVRDRDYGYTF. DNA for the CDR3: TGTGCCAGCGTTAGGGACAGGGACTATGGCTACACCTTC. This chain joins TRBV7-2 and TRBJ1-2, with TRBD1 matching over 9 bases. Trimming at V came to 8 bases and at J to 3 bases, leaving 4 bases not matched to a gene. The CDR3 has 13 residues. The germline V gene has CDR1 SGHTA and CDR2 FQGNSA.

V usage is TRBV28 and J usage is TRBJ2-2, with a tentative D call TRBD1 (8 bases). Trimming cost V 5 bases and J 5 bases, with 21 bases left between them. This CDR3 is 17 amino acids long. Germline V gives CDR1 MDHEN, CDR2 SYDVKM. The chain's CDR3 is CASSIPQGGDRTGELFF. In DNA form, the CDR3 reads TGTGCCAGCAGTATACCACAGGGGGGGGATAGGACCGGGGAGCTGTTTTTT.